One sample yielded the 16 T cell receptor beta chains listed below, sequenced in a study of T cell responses to AZD1222 COVID-19 vaccine. The assay was immunoSEQ multiplex PCR, and TCRdb's table has in-frame clones only and misses some. This sample has about 100,000 clones, with 88% found just once. The sequencing used peripheral blood, collected on day 0 of AZD1222 vaccination. The source is an adult in good health.

The chain joins TRBV6-5 to TRBJ1-1, with D possibly matching TRBD1 (6 bases). V dropped 6 bases and J dropped 6 bases, with 20 bases sitting between them. Germline V CDR1 and CDR2: MNHEY, SVGAGI. This CDR3 contains 15 residues. This CDR3 is CASSLLRGRVAEAFF. The CDR3 nucleotides read TGTGCCAGCAGCTTACTCAGGGGTCGGGTGGCTGAAGCTTTCTTT.

The V call is TRBV7-9, the J call TRBJ2-2; 11 bases map to TRBD2. V trimming: 6 bases; J trimming: 4 bases; junction bases outside the gene matches: 4. Germline values: CDR1 SEHNR, CDR2 FQNEAQ (reference sequence). The CDR3 runs to 15 residues. In DNA form, the CDR3 reads TGTGCCAGCAGTCGTAGCGGGAGGGCCACCGGGGAGCTGTTTTTT. Its protein product is CASSRSGRATGELFF.

This clone was counted once. The chain uses TRBV20-1 and TRBJ1-1; D is uncertain. The CDR3 contains 11 residues. Germline V lookup: CDR1 DFQATT, CDR2 SNEGSKA (reference sequence). The germline V and J ends were trimmed by 5 bases and 0 bases, with 4 bases remaining between them. The CDR3 coding sequence is TGCAGTGCTTCCCTGAACACTGAAGCTTTCTTT. The encoded protein is CSASLNTEAFF.

The chain employs TRBV5-1 and TRBJ2-3; TRBD2 matches at 7 bases. The CDR3 has 17 residues. The V gene's germline CDR1 is SGHRS and CDR2 YFSETQ. V shed 2 bases and J 0 bases; nucleotides not matched to a gene: 9. DNA of the CDR3: TGCGCCAGCAGCTTCCAAATGCCAGCGGGGAGCACAGATACGCAGTATTTT. This translates into CASSFQMPAGSTDTQYF.

The chain employs TRBV27 and TRBJ2-3; 12 positions match TRBD1. The V gene end was trimmed by 3 bases and the J gene end by 5 bases; junction bases not matched to a gene: 3. This CDR3 spans 15 amino acids. Per the germline V gene, CDR1 is MNHEY and CDR2 is SMNVEV (reference sequence). In DNA, the CDR3 is TGTGCCAGCAGTTTTGGGACAGGGGGCGTAGATACGCAGTATTTT. Translation: CASSFGTGGVDTQYF.

The chain recombines TRBV7-6 with TRBJ2-7; the match to TRBD2 covers 11 bases. The CDR3 extends over 18 amino acids. In germline, CDR1 is SGHVS, CDR2 FNYEAQ. Trimming at V came to 1 base and at J to 2 bases, leaving 10 bases not matched to a gene. The CDR3 loop is CASSLESGTSGLPYEQYF. Written as DNA, the CDR3 is TGTGCCAGCAGCTTAGAGTCCGGGACTAGCGGCCTACCCTACGAGCAGTACTTC.

This clone appeared a single time. The V and J genes are TRBV30 and TRBJ2-3; D is unclear. Germline-derived CDR1 and CDR2 are GTSNPN and SVGIG (reference sequence). This CDR3 has 16 residues. Trimming shortened V by 3 bases and J by 6 bases, and 22 bases separated the two germline ends. CDR3: CAWSLKRPDPWDTQYF. The CDR3 DNA sequence: TGTGCCTGGAGCCTCAAGAGGCCGGACCCATGGGATACGCAGTATTTT.

The chain carries TRBV15 and TRBJ2-7; 12 nucleotides match TRBD2. The length of the CDR3 is 15 residues. The V gene's germline CDR1 is LNHNV and CDR2 YYDKDF (reference sequence). J lost 2 bases, V lost 6 bases, and 5 bases had no gene match. CDR3 residues: CATSTTSGRAYEQYF. CDR3 nucleotide sequence: TGTGCCACCAGTACGACTAGCGGGAGAGCCTACGAGCAGTACTTC.

To note about this clone: The sample carries other DNA sequences with the same CDR3. V and J are TRBV7-3 and TRBJ1-1; D gene ambiguous. Germline CDR1 SGHTA, CDR2 FQGTGA. The length of the CDR3 is 13 residues. V shed 2 bases and J shed 3 bases, with 7 bases lying between them. The CDR3 DNA sequence: TGTGCCAGCAGCTTATCCTTAGACACTGAAGCTTTCTTT. Amino acids: CASSLSLDTEAFF. The complete variable domain, with remaining parts taken from reference TRBV7-3 and TRBJ1-1, reads GAGVSQTPSNKVTEKGKYVELRCDPISGHTALYWYRQSLGQGPEFLIYFQGTGAADDSGLPNDRFFAVRPEGSVSTLKIQRTERGDSAVYLCASSLSLDTEAFFGQGTRLTVV.

This chain connects TRBV4-1 to TRBJ2-2; maybe TRBD1 (5 bases). This CDR3 contains 16 residues. In germline, CDR1 is MGHRA, CDR2 YSYEKL. The germline V and J ends were trimmed by 1 base and 7 bases, with 16 bases remaining between them. The CDR3 DNA reads TGCGCCAGCAGCCAAGTAAGACAGAGCACCCACGGGGAGCTGTTTTTT. Its translation is CASSQVRQSTHGELFF.

This clone was seen once. The chain couples TRBV30 to TRBJ2-5; D might be TRBD1 (5 bases). The CDR3 loop spans 15 amino acids. The germline CDR1 and CDR2 sequences are GTSNPN and SVGIG (reference sequence). With 4 bases removed from V and 6 bases from J, the gap between germline ends came to 21 bases. Here the CDR3 DNA reads TGTGCCTGGAACCCCAAGGAACAGGTCGTGCAGACCCAGTACTTC. This translates into CAWNPKEQVVQTQYF. Full variable domain (remainder filled in from reference TRBV30 and TRBJ2-5): SQTIHQWPATLVQPVGSPLSLECTVEGTSNPNLYWYRQAAGRGLQLLFYSVGIGQISSEVPQNLSASRPQDRQFILSSKKLLLSDSGFYLCAWNPKEQVVQTQYFGPGTRLLVL.

The V gene is TRBV28, the J gene TRBJ1-2; D is possibly TRBD1 (5 bases). CDR1 is MDHEN, CDR2 SYDVKM, per germline. Between the trimmed V and J ends, which lost 6 bases and 8 bases, there was a span of 10 bases. There are 11 residues in the CDR3. The CDR3 reads CASSNRLGYTF. Written as DNA, the CDR3 is TGTGCCAGCAGCAACAGGTTAGGCTACACCTTC.

V gene TRBV18 combines with J gene TRBJ2-2; a possible D gene is TRBD1 (5 bases). Germline V lookup: CDR1 KGHSH, CDR2 LQKENI. V dropped 0 bases and J dropped 6 bases, with 8 bases sitting between them. This CDR3 has 14 amino acids. The CDR3 reads CASSPPTVAGELFF. The CDR3 DNA follows: TGTGCCAGCTCACCACCGACAGTAGCCGGGGAGCTGTTTTTT.

The chain combines TRBV29-1 with TRBJ1-2, with D perhaps matching TRBD1 (5 bases). Per germline, CDR1 SQVTM and CDR2 ANQGSEA. V lost 3 bases, J lost 0 bases, and 11 bases lay in between. This CDR3 is built from 14 residues. The CDR3 loop reads CSVEAQDTNYGYTF. The CDR3 coding sequence is TGCAGCGTTGAGGCCCAGGACACTAACTATGGCTACACCTTC. Combining the CDR3 with reference TRBV29-1 and TRBJ1-2 gives the whole variable domain SAVISQKPSRDICQRGTSLTIQCQVDSQVTMMFWYRQQPGQSLTLIATANQGSEATYESGFVIDKFPISRPNLTFSTLTVSNMSPEDSSIYLCSVEAQDTNYGYTFGSGTRLTVV.

The rearrangement joins TRBV5-1 to TRBJ1-2; TRBD1 agrees at 9 bases. Germline trimming cut 5 bases from V and 10 bases from J; bases unmatched to any gene: 15. The CDR3 loop spans 15 amino acids. Germline values: CDR1 SGHRS, CDR2 YFSETQ. In nucleotides, the CDR3 is TGCGCCAGCAGTCCCGGGACAGGGCTTTTTTTGTACTACACCTTC. It encodes CASSPGTGLFLYYTF.

This clone occurred a few times. The CDR3 loop reads CASSYVGGYGYTF. The CDR3 DNA reads TGTGCCAGCAGTTACGTAGGGGGCTATGGCTACACCTTC. The chain uses TRBV6-5 and TRBJ1-2; D perhaps matches TRBD1 (6 bases). The CDR3 has 13 residues. Deletions cut 2 bases from V and 4 bases from J, with 8 bases between. CDR1 and CDR2 (germline): MNHEY, SVGAGI.